This T cell receptor beta chain was recorded in a study of cytomegalovirus exposure and HLA in healthy donors. This clone was seen more than once but under ten times. The antigen is unknown. Germline CDR1 is ENHRY and CDR2 is SYGVKD. V was shortened by 10 bases and J by 7 bases, with 26 bases between the two germline ends. CDR3 size: 17 residues. Study findings and constraints: Previously analyzed data showed that most TCR beta V segments were productive at a frequency of about 87% or about 30%.

The PCR had 60 Vbeta and 13 Jbeta primers. Profiled with immunoSEQ multiplex PCR; TCRdb holds only in-frame clones, not every one. The sample includes 130,000 or so clones, 8.5% to 10% seen only once; the top ten take about 5.5%. The sample comprised PBMCs. This rearrangement joins TRBV10-3 to TRBJ1-6, with D possibly matching TRBD1 (5 bases). This TCR was sampled from a man aged 40-55 years in good health and CMV-seronegative. CDR3 coding DNA: TGTGCCACCAAAATGATACAAACCGGGACTCAAAATTCACCCCTCCACTTT. Protein product: CATKMIQTGTQNSPLHF.